Presented here are 30 T cell receptor beta chains from one specimen sequenced in a study of HIV-infected patients and healthy controls. Alpha and beta constant-region primers primed reverse transcription of around 500 ng RNA. Alpha and beta chain libraries were made separately by chain-specific third strand synthesis with multiplexing indices. TCRdb re-derived calls from the 5' RACE reads in MiXCR, one entry per CDR3 protein. The top ten clones hold about 4% of a sample with 8,500 to 11,000 distinct CDR3 sequences, roughly 8% of them seen once. The repertoire came from unfractionated whole blood and reflected all unsorted peripheral T cells. The sequenced sample was blood. Receptor source: an adult in good health.

In its sample, this clonotype was seen once. A read error may be the cause here, since a much bigger clone is one base away. V usage is TRBV5-8 and J usage is TRBJ1-1, with a possible D match to TRBD1 (5 bases). This CDR3 spans 13 amino acids. The germline V gene has CDR1 SGHTS and CDR2 YDEGEE. CDR3 nucleotides: TGTGCCAGAAGCTGGGACGGAGGCACTGAAGCTTTCTTT. Its translation is CARSWDGGTEAFF.

This clonotype has more than one count but fewer than ten. This rearrangement joins TRBV5-5 to TRBJ2-7, with 10 nucleotides matching TRBD2. The germline V gene encodes CDR1 SGHKS and CDR2 YYEKEE (reference sequence). The CDR3 extends over 14 amino acids. The trim removed 4 bases at V and 4 bases at J, leaving 5 bases unmatched. CDR3 coding DNA: TGTGCCAGCAGCACGACTAGCGGGTGGTACGAGCAGTACTTC. Translated, it gives CASSTTSGWYEQYF. The whole variable domain, filled in from reference TRBV5-5 and TRBJ2-7, reads DAGVTQSPTHLIKTRGQQVTLRCSPISGHKSVSWYQQVLGQGPQFIFQYYEKEERGRGNFPDRFSARQFPNYSSELNVNALLLGDSALYLCASSTTSGWYEQYFGPGTRLTVT.

The CDR3 nucleotides are TGTGCCAGCAGTGACTCGAACAGCGGGGGGTCAGATACGCAGTATTTT. Its translation: CASSDSNSGGSDTQYF. The gene calls are TRBV6-4 and TRBJ2-3; TRBD2 matches 9 bases. The V and J ends lost 0 bases and 4 bases, in that order; junction bases with no gene match: 5. CDR1 is MRHNA and CDR2 is SNTAGT in the germline V gene. The CDR3 loop spans 16 amino acids.

At least ten counts were recorded for this clonotype. The V and J genes are TRBV6-1 and TRBJ2-1, with TRBD1 identical over 7 bases. Per the germline V gene, CDR1 is MNHNS and CDR2 is SASEGT. The CDR3 is 16 residues long. V lost 2 bases to trimming and J lost 4 bases; unmatched junction nucleotides: 8. CDR3 sequence (DNA): TGTGCCAGCAGTGAATCGACAGGGACCCCTTACAATGAGCAGTTCTTC. Amino acids: CASSESTGTPYNEQFF.

In its sample, this clonotype is medium-sized (0.01 to 0.1%). CDR3 nucleotide sequence: TGTGCCAGCAGCCAAGTCCAGGGGGGCACTGAAGCTTTCTTT. Its protein is CASSQVQGGTEAFF. The gene calls are TRBV4-2 and TRBJ1-1, with TRBD1 matching 7 bases. This CDR3 has 14 residues. V was pared by 1 base and J by 4 bases, with 3 bases of the junction left unmatched. The germline CDR1 and CDR2 sequences are LGHNA and YNFKEQ.

The chain combines TRBV10-2 with TRBJ1-3; D is possibly TRBD1 (5 bases). Germline CDR1 WSHSY, CDR2 SAAADI. The CDR3 is made up of 14 amino acids. V lost 3 bases to trimming and J lost 2 bases, with 8 bases between them. CDR3 loop: CASSETRAGNTIYF. CDR3 sequence (DNA): TGCGCCAGCAGTGAAACCAGGGCTGGAAACACCATATATTTT.

This clonotype was observed at least ten times. The rearrangement links TRBV4-1 to TRBJ1-4; no clear D. There are 12 residues in the CDR3. The V end was cut by 0 bases, the J end by 13 bases, with 9 bases between. Germline CDR1 and CDR2: MGHRA and YSYEKL. In nucleotides, the CDR3 is TGCGCCAGCAGCCAAGATAGATTCGGACTGTTTTTT. Amino acid sequence: CASSQDRFGLFF.

This clonotype is deemed medium-sized. CDR3 residues: CASSPIQETGANVLTF. CDR3 nucleotide sequence: TGTGCCAGCAGCCCTATACAGGAAACTGGGGCCAACGTCCTGACTTTC. The V gene is TRBV11-2, the J gene TRBJ2-6; the D gene is possibly TRBD1 (5 bases). Looked up from germline, CDR1 is SGHAT and CDR2 is FQNNGV. This CDR3 region has 16 residues. Trimming pared 5 bases from V and 2 bases from J, leaving 13 bases between.

The chain carries TRBV5-6 and TRBJ1-2; D gene unclear. Per germline, CDR1 SGHDT and CDR2 YYEEEE. With 3 bases removed from V and 3 bases from J, the gap between germline ends came to 15 bases. CDR3 size: 15 residues. CDR3 nucleotides: TGTGCCAGCAGCTCGGGCCCAGAAACCCACTATGGCTACACCTTC. Translation gives CASSSGPETHYGYTF.

This clonotype is medium-sized in the sample. This chain connects TRBV29-1 to TRBJ2-3; the match to TRBD1 covers 7 bases. The V and J ends lost 4 bases and 4 bases, in that order; junction bases with no gene match: 5. Per germline, CDR1 SQVTM and CDR2 ANQGSEA. CDR3 length: 13 residues. CDR3 nucleotide sequence: TGCAGCGTTGTTAGGGACAGTTCAGATACGCAGTATTTT. It specifies CSVVRDSSDTQYF.

This clonotype counts as medium-sized. The rearrangement uses TRBV5-1 and TRBJ1-2, with D possibly matching TRBD1 (5 bases). The CDR3 has 15 amino acids. Germline CDR1 is SGHRS and CDR2 is YFSETQ. V shed 4 bases and J shed 2 bases, with 15 bases lying between them. CDR3 sequence: CASSVDGTENYGYTF. CDR3 nucleotides: TGCGCCAGCAGCGTGGATGGGACCGAGAACTATGGCTACACCTTC.

The sample holds many counts of this clonotype. CDR3 loop: CSARIWRGINYEQYF. DNA for the CDR3: TGCAGTGCTAGAATTTGGCGGGGGATAAATTACGAGCAGTACTTC. The rearrangement joins TRBV20-1 to TRBJ2-7; TRBD2 agrees at 7 bases. The trim removed 2 bases at V and 4 bases at J, leaving 11 bases unmatched. This CDR3 contains 15 residues. Germline V CDR1 and CDR2: DFQATT, SNEGSKA (reference sequence).

The gene calls are TRBV4-1 and TRBJ2-1; D tentatively reads TRBD1 or TRBD2 (6 bases each). The CDR3 totals 16 residues. Germline lookup yields CDR1 MGHRA and CDR2 YSYEKL. Deletions cut 1 base from V and 0 bases from J, with 10 bases between. In DNA, the CDR3 is TGCGCCAGCAGCCAAGGGAGGGGGTACTCCTACAATGAGCAGTTCTTC. Residues: CASSQGRGYSYNEQFF.

This clonotype was seen only a few times. This chain joins TRBV20-1 and TRBJ2-1; 10 nucleotides line up with TRBD2. The V gene end was trimmed by 0 bases and the J gene end by 10 bases; junction bases not matched to a gene: 9. CDR1 and CDR2 (germline): DFQATT, SNEGSKA (reference sequence). CDR3 length: 15 amino acids. CDR3 sequence: CSAREVAGGRGEQFF. CDR3 nucleotides: TGCAGTGCTAGAGAGGTAGCGGGGGGCCGTGGGGAGCAGTTCTTC.

The sample holds a few counts of this clonotype. V and J are TRBV20-1 and TRBJ1-5, with a possible D match to TRBD1 (6 bases). V was cut by 4 bases and J by 1 base, with 17 bases left in between. Per germline, CDR1 DFQATT and CDR2 SNEGSKA (reference sequence). The CDR3 covers 16 residues. CDR3 residues: CSATLSPGGSNQPQHF. The CDR3 nucleotides read TGCAGTGCTACTCTCAGTCCGGGGGGCAGCAATCAGCCCCAGCATTTT.

A few counts support this clonotype. This sequence joins TRBV24-1 and TRBJ2-2; TRBD1 matches 9 bases. Trimming cost V 5 bases and J 1 base; bases outside gene matches: 10. This CDR3 comprises 18 residues. Germline loops: CDR1 KGHDR, CDR2 SFDVKD. CDR3 DNA: TGTGCCACCAGTGTAGGCGGACCGGGACAGGGGAACACCGGGGAGCTGTTTTTT. Residues: CATSVGGPGQGNTGELFF.

This clonotype was detected ten times or more. This chain connects TRBV20-1 to TRBJ1-2, with D perhaps TRBD1 (5 bases). Looked up from germline, CDR1 is DFQATT and CDR2 is SNEGSKA (reference sequence). V lost 2 bases to trimming and J lost 2 bases, with 12 bases between them. This CDR3 has 14 residues. The CDR3 nucleotides are TGCAGTGCTAGATTCCCAGGGACGAACTATGGCTACACCTTC. The encoded protein is CSARFPGTNYGYTF.

At least ten counts were recorded for this clonotype. The genes are TRBV24-1 and TRBJ1-6; D might be TRBD1 (6 bases). The V end was cut by 4 bases, the J end by 0 bases, with 15 bases between. This CDR3 has 18 residues. Germline CDR1 KGHDR, CDR2 SFDVKD. CDR3 protein: CATSDLGAKSSYNSPLHF. As DNA, the CDR3 is TGTGCCACCAGTGACCTGGGGGCGAAGAGCTCCTATAATTCACCCCTCCACTTT.

By sample share, this clonotype is medium-sized. The chain has TRBV19 and TRBJ1-1; 8 bases are shared with TRBD1. The CDR3 sequence is 12 residues long. Germline trimming cut 6 bases from V and 8 bases from J; bases unmatched to any gene: 5. Germline CDR1 reads LNHDA; CDR2 reads SQIVND (reference sequence). DNA for the CDR3: TGTGCCAGTAGGATCAGACAGGGGGAAGCTTTCTTT. Its translation is CASRIRQGEAFF.

In this sample, this clonotype turned up many times. The rearrangement links TRBV15 to TRBJ2-3, with 8 bases that match TRBD2. Trimming took 8 bases from V and 2 from J; bases not matched to a gene: 12. This CDR3 has 16 amino acids. Germline assignment: CDR1 LNHNV and CDR2 YYDKDF (reference sequence). DNA for the CDR3: TGTGCCACCCGGGGGGGACTCCACTTATCCACAGATACGCAGTATTTT. Residues: CATRGGLHLSTDTQYF.

The sample holds many counts of this clonotype. The rearrangement uses TRBV4-1 and TRBJ1-2; D gene ambiguous. This CDR3 comprises 15 residues. The V gene's germline CDR1 is MGHRA and CDR2 YSYEKL. Between the trimmed V and J ends, which lost 3 bases and 4 bases, there was a span of 15 bases. As DNA, the CDR3 is TGCGCCAGCAGCCAGGTCGGAATGGGTAGCTATGGCTACACCTTC. This sequence encodes CASSQVGMGSYGYTF.

This clonotype was seen a few times. The CDR3 DNA sequence: TGTGCCAGCAGTAGGGGGAGGGCCAAAGAGACCCAGTACTTC. It yields the protein CASSRGRAKETQYF. The V and J genes are TRBV2 and TRBJ2-5; TRBD2 is a possible D gene (7 bases). The germline gives CDR1 SNHLY, CDR2 FYNNEI. This CDR3 has 14 residues. V lost 5 bases and J lost 3, with 13 bases in between.

The chain employs TRBV20-1 and TRBJ2-5; the D is unclear. The CDR3 has 11 residues. The germline V gene encodes CDR1 DFQATT and CDR2 SNEGSKA (reference sequence). Trimming took off 0 bases at V and 3 bases at J, with 2 bases between the two ends. CDR3 sequence (DNA): TGCAGTGCTAGAGAGGAAGAGACCCAGTACTTC. This translates into CSAREEETQYF.

There are many counts of this clonotype. The V and J genes are TRBV11-2 and TRBJ2-5; weak D call: TRBD1 (6 bases). Germline lookup yields CDR1 SGHAT and CDR2 FQNNGV. The CDR3 sequence is 15 residues long. The V and J ends lost 7 bases and 5 bases respectively, with 20 bases between them. The DNA of the CDR3 is TGTGCCAGCACCCCAACAGGGAGAGGGACCGAGACCCAGTACTTC. Its protein is CASTPTGRGTETQYF. The full variable domain, rest sourced from reference TRBV11-2 and TRBJ2-5, is EAGVAQSPRYKIIEKRQSVAFWCNPISGHATLYWYQQILGQGPKLLIQFQNNGVVDDSQLPKDRFSAERLKGVDSTLKIQPAKLEDSAVYLCASTPTGRGTETQYFGPGTRLLVL.

This clonotype was detected a few times. The V gene is TRBV30, the J gene TRBJ2-2, with 8 nucleotides matching TRBD2. J lost 0 bases, V lost 3 bases, and 3 bases had no gene match. The CDR3 contains 15 residues. The germline gives CDR1 GTSNPN, CDR2 SVGIG (reference sequence). The CDR3 region is CAWRRGGANTGELFF. The CDR3 nucleotides are TGTGCCTGGAGACGGGGGGGCGCGAACACCGGGGAGCTGTTTTTT.

The table lists this clonotype with many counts. This rearrangement joins TRBV11-1 to TRBJ2-1; no definite D call. The CDR3 contains 13 residues. Per the germline V gene, CDR1 is SGHAT and CDR2 is FQDESV (reference sequence). V was shortened by 1 base and J by 3 bases, with 4 bases between the two germline ends. CDR3: CASSLGGYNEQFF. DNA of the CDR3: TGTGCCAGCAGCTTAGGCGGCTACAATGAGCAGTTCTTC.

This clonotype was observed at least ten times. The V and J genes are TRBV12-3 or TRBV12-4 and TRBJ2-5, with D tentatively TRBD2 (6 bases). Trimming shortened V by 3 bases and J by 4 bases, and 9 bases separated the two germline ends. This CDR3 has 13 residues. The CDR3 coding sequence is TGTGCCAGCAGTTTCGCCGGGGGAGAGACCCAGTACTTC. It specifies CASSFAGGETQYF.

By sample fraction, this clonotype is medium-sized. The CDR3 region is CASSPDSYEQYF. CDR3 in DNA: TGCGCCAGCAGCCCTGACTCGTACGAGCAGTACTTC. The V gene is TRBV5-1, the J gene TRBJ2-7; D unclear. Trimming took 4 bases from V and 4 from J, leaving 9 bases between them. This CDR3 contains 12 residues. Per germline, CDR1 SGHRS and CDR2 YFSETQ.

This clonotype is categorized as medium-sized. The V and J genes are TRBV29-1 and TRBJ1-2; D possibly corresponds to TRBD1 (6 bases). This CDR3 comprises 14 residues. V lost 5 bases, J lost 3 bases, and 16 bases lay in between. Germline CDR1 SQVTM, CDR2 ANQGSEA. CDR3 sequence: CSVSRDTGDYGYTF. As DNA, the CDR3 is TGCAGCGTTTCCCGGGACACGGGTGACTATGGCTACACCTTC. The variable domain in full, with the rest retrieved from reference TRBV29-1 and TRBJ1-2, is SAVISQKPSRDICQRGTSLTIQCQVDSQVTMMFWYRQQPGQSLTLIATANQGSEATYESGFVIDKFPISRPNLTFSTLTVSNMSPEDSSIYLCSVSRDTGDYGYTFGSGTRLTVV.

This clonotype is categorized as medium-sized. V is TRBV28 and J is TRBJ1-1; TRBD1 might be the D (5 bases). Per germline, CDR1 MDHEN and CDR2 SYDVKM. Trimming stripped 2 bases from V and 11 bases from J, with 21 bases between. The CDR3 totals 15 residues. In nucleotides, the CDR3 is TGTGCCAGCAGTTTACTTTCTCCCCGGGGGGTTACCGCTTTCTTT. As protein: CASSLLSPRGVTAFF.